The clone carrying this TCR beta chain is a singleton in its sample. The sample belongs to a study of blood T cell repertoires in COVID-19. Study-level background: Sample material is recorded as cDNA or gDNA derived from T cells, B-cell-depleted T cells, or PBMCs.

Source study methods: Reference gene primer amplification yielded estimated nucleated cell counts. Profiled with immunoSEQ multiplex PCR; TCRdb holds only in-frame clones, not every one. That table furnishes V, J and clone size, whereas the DNA furnished D and trimming. The sample records about 200,000 clones, less than 90% being singletons. This CDR3 spans 15 amino acids. Per germline, CDR1 SGHTS and CDR2 YDEGEE. V lost 0 bases, J lost 7 bases, and 16 bases lay in between. The sequence derives from a human donor in a cohort sampled during active COVID-19. This chain connects TRBV5-8 to TRBJ1-2, with D tentatively TRBD1 (6 bases). The specimen sequenced was peripheral blood. The CDR3: CASSLASRGFFGYTF. CDR3 sequence (DNA): TGTGCCAGCAGCTTGGCATCCAGGGGATTCTTTGGCTACACCTTC.